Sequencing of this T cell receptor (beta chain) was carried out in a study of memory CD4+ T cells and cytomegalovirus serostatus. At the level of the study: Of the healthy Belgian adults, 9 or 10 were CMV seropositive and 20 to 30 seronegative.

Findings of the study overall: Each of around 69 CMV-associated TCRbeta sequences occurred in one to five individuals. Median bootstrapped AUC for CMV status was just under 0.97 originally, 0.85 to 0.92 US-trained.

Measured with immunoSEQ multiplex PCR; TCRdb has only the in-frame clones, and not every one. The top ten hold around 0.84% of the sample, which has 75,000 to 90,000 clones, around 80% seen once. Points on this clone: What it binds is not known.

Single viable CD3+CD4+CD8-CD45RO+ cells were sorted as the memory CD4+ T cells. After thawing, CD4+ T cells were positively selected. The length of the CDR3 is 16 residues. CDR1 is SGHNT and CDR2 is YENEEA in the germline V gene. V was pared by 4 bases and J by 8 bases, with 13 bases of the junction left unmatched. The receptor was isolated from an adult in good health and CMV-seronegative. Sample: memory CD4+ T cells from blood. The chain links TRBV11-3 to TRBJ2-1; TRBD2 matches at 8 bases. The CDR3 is CASSSRPGLGSDEQFF. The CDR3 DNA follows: TGTGCCAGCAGCTCCCGACCGGGACTAGGGTCGGATGAGCAGTTCTTC.